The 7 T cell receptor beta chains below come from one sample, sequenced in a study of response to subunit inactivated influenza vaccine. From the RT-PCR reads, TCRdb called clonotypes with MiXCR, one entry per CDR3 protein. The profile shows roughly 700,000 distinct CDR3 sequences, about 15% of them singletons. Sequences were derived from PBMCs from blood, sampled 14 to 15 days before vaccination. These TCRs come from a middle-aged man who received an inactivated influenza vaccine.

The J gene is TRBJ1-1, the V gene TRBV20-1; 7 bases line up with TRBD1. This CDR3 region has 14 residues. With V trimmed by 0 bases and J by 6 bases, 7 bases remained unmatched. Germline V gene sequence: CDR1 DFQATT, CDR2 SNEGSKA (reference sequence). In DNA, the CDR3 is TGCAGTGCTAGAGACAGGGGGTTGTACCCTGAAGCTTTCTTT. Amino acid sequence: CSARDRGLYPEAFF.

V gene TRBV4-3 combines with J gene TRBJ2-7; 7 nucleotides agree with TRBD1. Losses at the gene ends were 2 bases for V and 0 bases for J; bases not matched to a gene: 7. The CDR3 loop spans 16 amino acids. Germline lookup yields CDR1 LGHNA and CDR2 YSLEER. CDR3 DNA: TGCGCCAGCAGCCAACATGGGACAGTAAGCTCCTACGAGCAGTACTTC. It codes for CASSQHGTVSSYEQYF.

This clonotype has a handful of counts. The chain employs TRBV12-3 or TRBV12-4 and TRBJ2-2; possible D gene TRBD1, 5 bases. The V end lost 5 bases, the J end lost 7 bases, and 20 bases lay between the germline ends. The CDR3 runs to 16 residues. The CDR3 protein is CASSRLRALRDGELFF. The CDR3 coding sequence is TGTGCCAGCAGTCGACTCAGGGCGCTACGCGACGGGGAGCTGTTTTTT.

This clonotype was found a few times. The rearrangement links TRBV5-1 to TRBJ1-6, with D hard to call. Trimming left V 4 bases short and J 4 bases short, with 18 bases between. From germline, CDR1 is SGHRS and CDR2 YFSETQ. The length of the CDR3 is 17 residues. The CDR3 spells CASSPSGRGGYNSPLHF. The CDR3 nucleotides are TGCGCCAGCAGCCCCTCCGGTCGGGGAGGATATAATTCACCCCTCCACTTT.

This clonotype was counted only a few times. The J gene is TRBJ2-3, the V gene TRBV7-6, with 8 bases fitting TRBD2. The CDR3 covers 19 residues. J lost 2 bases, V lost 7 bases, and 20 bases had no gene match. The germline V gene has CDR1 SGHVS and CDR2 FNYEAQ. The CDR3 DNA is TGTGCCAGCACCCAATGGGGTGGGCGGGAGGCCCCCCTCACAGATACGCAGTATTTT. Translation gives CASTQWGGREAPLTDTQYF.

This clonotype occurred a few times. The CDR3 here is CASSVGREREKLFF. CDR3 coding DNA: TGTGCCAGCAGTGTGGGTCGAGAACGGGAAAAACTGTTTTTT. The chain combines TRBV2 with TRBJ1-4; D gene ambiguous. V lost 4 bases and J lost 8, with 14 bases in between. The CDR3 spans 14 residues. Germline CDR1 reads SNHLY; CDR2 reads FYNNEI. Full variable domain (missing parts from reference TRBV2 and TRBJ1-4): EPEVTQTPSHQVTQMGQEVILRCVPISNHLYFYWYRQILGQKVEFLVSFYNNEISEKSEIFDDQFSVERPDGSNFTLKIRSTKLEDSAMYFCASSVGREREKLFFGSGTQLSVL.

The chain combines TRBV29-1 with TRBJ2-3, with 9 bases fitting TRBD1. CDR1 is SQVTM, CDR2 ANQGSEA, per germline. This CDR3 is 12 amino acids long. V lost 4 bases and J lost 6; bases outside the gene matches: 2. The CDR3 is CSVAQGADTQYF. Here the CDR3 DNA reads TGCAGCGTTGCACAGGGGGCGGATACGCAGTATTTT.